The rows below give T cell receptor beta chains drawn from one sample of a study of blood T cell repertoires in COVID-19. The method was immunoSEQ multiplex PCR; TCRdb's version includes in-frame clones alone and lacks a portion of them. The sample contains 200,000 to 250,000 clones, 75% to 90% of which appear only once. Sample: peripheral blood. These receptors all stem from a woman between 70 and 85 years old with COVID-19, enrolled during active disease. The CDR3 runs from the conserved cysteine through the conserved F or W. A D gene is named only where the DNA matches it firmly. The size entry is marked missing in some rows and otherwise reads once, few, many or a size class.

clone size: -; D gene: TRBD2; V gene: TRBV5-1; J gene: TRBJ2-1; CDR3 DNA: TGCGCCAGCAGCTTGGCCGCGGGAGGAACCTACAATGAGCAGTTCTTC; CDR3 protein: CASSLAAGGTYNEQFF
clone size: once; D gene: TRBD2; V gene: TRBV27; J gene: TRBJ2-3; CDR3 DNA: TGTGCCAGCAGTCCATGGACTAGCGGGAGGGGGACAGATACGCAGTATTTT; CDR3 protein: CASSPWTSGRGTDTQYF
clone size: -; D gene: -; V gene: TRBV5-1; J gene: TRBJ2-3; CDR3 DNA: TGCGCCAGCAGCTTGGAGCCCGCAGGGGCAGATACGCAGTATTTT; CDR3 protein: CASSLEPAGADTQYF
clone size: -; D gene: -; V gene: TRBV7-2; J gene: TRBJ1-1; CDR3 DNA: TGTGCCAGCAGCGCGACTCAGGGGCAAAGGTCTGAAGCTTTCTTT; CDR3 protein: CASSATQGQRSEAFF
clone size: -; D gene: TRBD1; V gene: TRBV11-2; J gene: TRBJ1-1; CDR3 DNA: TGTGCCAGCAGCTTACAGGGGGTAAAGGGCTCGGAGGCTTTCTTT; CDR3 protein: CASSLQGVKGSEAFF
clone size: -; D gene: TRBD1; V gene: TRBV5-6; J gene: TRBJ2-1; CDR3 DNA: TGTGCCAGCAGCTTCGGACAGGGACGGTACAATGAGCAGTTCTTC; CDR3 protein: CASSFGQGRYNEQFF
clone size: once; D gene: -; V gene: TRBV28; J gene: TRBJ1-6; CDR3 DNA: TGTGCCAGCAGTCTGGACAGCGGGAGTTCACCCCTCCACTTT; CDR3 protein: CASSLDSGSSPLHF
clone size: -; D gene: TRBD1; V gene: TRBV19; J gene: TRBJ1-1; CDR3 DNA: TGTGCCAGTAGTTCAAAGCCGGGACAGATGAACACTGAAGCTTTCTTT; CDR3 protein: CASSSKPGQMNTEAFF
clone size: -; D gene: -; V gene: TRBV5-1; J gene: TRBJ1-1; CDR3 DNA: TGCGCCAGCAGCTTGTCGGGGGATACGGGAACTGAAGCTTTCTTT; CDR3 protein: CASSLSGDTGTEAFF
clone size: -; D gene: -; V gene: TRBV5-4; J gene: TRBJ2-3; CDR3 DNA: TGTGCCAGCAGCCAAGAGTGGAGTAGCGCAGATACGCAGTATTTT; CDR3 protein: CASSQEWSSADTQYF
clone size: -; D gene: -; V gene: TRBV28; J gene: TRBJ1-1; CDR3 DNA: TGTGCCAGCGTGTCCGCTGGAGGGAACACTGAAGCTTTCTTT; CDR3 protein: CASVSAGGNTEAFF